What follows are 26 T cell receptor beta chains derived from one specimen sequenced in a study of control samples from healthy donors and cancer patients. The assay was immunoSEQ multiplex PCR, and TCRdb's table has in-frame clones only and misses some. The sample yields about 95,000 clones, around four fifths seen once. The sequenced sample consisted of blood. Receptor source: a man aged 30 to 45 in good health.

The rearrangement links TRBV5-1 to TRBJ1-6; D not resolved. The V and J ends lost 1 base and 3 bases respectively, with 11 bases between them. The CDR3 is 16 amino acids. The V gene's germline CDR1 is SGHRS and CDR2 YFSETQ. The CDR3 sequence is CASSLTPGNYNSPLHF. CDR3 DNA sequence: TGCGCCAGCAGCTTGACACCGGGAAACTATAATTCACCCCTCCACTTT.

The V and J genes are TRBV11-2 and TRBJ1-1; D not resolved. Germline V gene lookup returns CDR1 SGHAT and CDR2 FQNNGV. This CDR3 spans 15 amino acids. V was shortened by 6 bases and J by 5 bases, with 19 bases between the two germline ends. CDR3 DNA: TGTGCCAGCAGAGGAACCTCGGGCAGGCAGACTGAAGCTTTCTTT. It codes for CASRGTSGRQTEAFF.

The CDR3 here is CASSESQGQFF. CDR3 DNA sequence: TGCGCCAGCAGTGAGTCCCAGGGTCAGTTCTTC. The gene calls are TRBV10-1 and TRBJ2-1; maybe TRBD1 (5 bases). The germline gives CDR1 WNHNN, CDR2 SYGVQD (reference sequence). This CDR3 is built from 11 residues. Trimming removed 0 bases at V and 13 bases at J, with 7 bases between.

This clone was observed a few times. The chain joins TRBV9 to TRBJ1-1; 7 bases are shared with TRBD1. The CDR3 has 18 residues. Trimming at V came to 2 bases and at J to 7 bases, leaving 20 bases not matched to a gene. CDR1 SGDLS and CDR2 YYNGEE come from the germline V gene. The CDR3 is CASSVDYGTASSPVEAFF. The CDR3, as DNA: TGTGCCAGCAGCGTTGACTACGGGACAGCCTCCTCGCCGGTTGAAGCTTTCTTT.

This chain links TRBV12-3 or TRBV12-4 with TRBJ1-1, with D possibly being TRBD1 (5 bases). Trimming shortened V by 6 bases and J by 7 bases, and 12 bases separated the two germline ends. CDR3 length: 12 residues. The CDR3 reads CASRQDSGEAFF. The CDR3 DNA reads TGTGCCAGCAGGCAAGACAGCGGTGAAGCTTTCTTT.

This clone is a singleton in its sample. The J gene is TRBJ1-5, the V gene TRBV6-1; a possible D gene is TRBD1 (5 bases). CDR3 size: 13 residues. CDR1 and CDR2 (germline): MNHNS, SASEGT. V lost 2 bases and J 7 bases, leaving 9 bases between the germline ends. CDR3 amino acids: CASSERQLQPQHF. CDR3 DNA: TGTGCCAGCAGTGAAAGACAGTTACAGCCCCAGCATTTT.

In this sample, this clone turned up a few times. The CDR3, as DNA: TGTGCCAGCAGTTACTCGGAAGGGCGCAGCACAGATACGCAGTATTTT. Its translation: CASSYSEGRSTDTQYF. The V gene is TRBV6-5, the J gene TRBJ2-3; unclear D gene. The V end was cut by 0 bases, the J end by 0 bases, with 10 bases between. This CDR3 has 16 amino acids. Germline V gene data show CDR1 as MNHEY and CDR2 as SVGAGI.

The chain joins TRBV5-6 to TRBJ2-7; D is unclear. This CDR3 has 12 amino acids. Looked up from germline, CDR1 is SGHDT and CDR2 is YYEEEE. Trimming shortened V by 1 base and J by 3 bases, and 5 bases separated the two germline ends. The CDR3 loop is CASSLNSYEQYF. The CDR3 nucleotides are TGTGCCAGCAGCTTGAACAGCTACGAGCAGTACTTC.

The rearrangement uses TRBV6-5 and TRBJ2-7, with TRBD1 identical over 7 bases. This CDR3 region has 14 residues. The junction had 9 bases not matched to a gene; V was cut back by 6 bases and J by 4 bases. The germline CDR1 and CDR2 sequences are MNHEY and SVGAGI. CDR3 nucleotide sequence: TGTGCCAGCAGCCTACAGGGGATACGTTACGAGCAGTACTTC. Protein sequence: CASSLQGIRYEQYF.

The genes are TRBV11-1 and TRBJ2-2, with 7 bases aligning to TRBD1. J lost 7 bases, V lost 6 bases, and 8 bases had no gene match. The CDR3 spans 14 residues. CDR1 and CDR2 (germline): SGHAT, FQDESV (reference sequence). CDR3 nucleotides: TGTGCCAGCAGAAAGGGGGCGCGAAGCGGGGAGCTGTTTTTT. As protein: CASRKGARSGELFF.

In nucleotides, the CDR3 is TGTGCCAGCAGCCCAGTGGAAATTGGGATTAGCGAGCAGTACTTC. It is translated as CASSPVEIGISEQYF. The V and J genes are TRBV27 and TRBJ2-7, with D uncertain. Trimming shortened V by 6 bases and J by 6 bases, and 21 bases separated the two germline ends. Germline CDR1 and CDR2: MNHEY and SMNVEV (reference sequence). The CDR3 is 15 amino acids.

The V call is TRBV7-2, the J call TRBJ2-7; either TRBD1 or TRBD2 may fit D (5 bases each). This CDR3 contains 12 residues. V shed 5 bases and J shed 6 bases, with 11 bases lying between them. Germline V gene lookup returns CDR1 SGHTA and CDR2 FQGNSA. This chain's CDR3 is CASSLEGFEQYF. The CDR3 DNA is TGTGCCAGCAGCCTAGAGGGGTTCGAGCAGTACTTC. The whole variable domain, remainder taken from reference TRBV7-2 and TRBJ2-7, is GAGVSQSPSNKVTEKGKDVELRCDPISGHTALYWYRQSLGQGLEFLIYFQGNSAPDKSGLPSDRFSAERTGGSVSTLTIQRTQQEDSAVYLCASSLEGFEQYFGPGTRLTVT.

Only one count was recorded for this clone. The chain recombines TRBV7-2 with TRBJ1-6; D remains unclear. Germline CDR1 SGHTA, CDR2 FQGNSA. This CDR3 is 15 amino acids long. V was trimmed by 1 base and J by 8 bases, leaving 12 bases between them. The CDR3 coding sequence is TGTGCCAGCAGCTTAGAATTTGCAGGATATTCACCCCTCCACTTT. This codes for CASSLEFAGYSPLHF.

The V and J genes are TRBV7-9 and TRBJ2-4; tentatively, D is TRBD2 (6 bases). The V gene's germline CDR1 is SEHNR and CDR2 FQNEAQ (reference sequence). The CDR3 covers 14 residues. V lost 5 bases, J lost 7 bases, and 15 bases lay in between. The DNA for the CDR3 is TGTGCCAGCAGCCTAGGAGGGGCCCGGAACATTCAGTACTTC. Protein product: CASSLGGARNIQYF.

This chain uses TRBV3-1 (or the pseudogene TRBV3-2) with TRBJ2-7; D is ambiguous. Germline values: CDR1 LGHDT, CDR2 YNNKEL (reference sequence). The CDR3 is 14 amino acids. Trimming shortened V by 1 base and J by 4 bases, and 11 bases separated the two germline ends. CDR3 loop: CASSQARFAYEQYF. CDR3 in DNA: TGTGCCAGCAGCCAAGCCCGATTCGCTTACGAGCAGTACTTC.

The CDR3 coding sequence is TGCGCCAGCAGCTTGGGGTTGGGGCGGCGGAATGAAAAACTGTTTTTT. Its protein is CASSLGLGRRNEKLFF. The V call is TRBV5-1, the J call TRBJ1-4; D possibly corresponds to TRBD1 (5 bases). Trimming pared 0 bases from V and 5 bases from J, leaving 14 bases between. The CDR3 loop spans 16 amino acids. Germline CDR1 SGHRS, CDR2 YFSETQ.

The chain is built from TRBV28 and TRBJ2-2, with TRBD2 matching over 9 bases. The CDR3 runs to 15 residues. Germline V gene lookup returns CDR1 MDHEN and CDR2 SYDVKM. Trimming at V came to 4 bases and at J to 8 bases, leaving 8 bases not matched to a gene. The CDR3 DNA reads TGTGCCAGCAGTTCCCCCGGCGGGGGGGCTGGGGAGCTGTTTTTT. Protein: CASSSPGGGAGELFF.

This clone appeared once. This chain uses TRBV28 with TRBJ1-6, with D perhaps TRBD1 (5 bases). The CDR3 spans 14 residues. Between the trimmed V and J ends, which lost 6 bases and 6 bases, there was a span of 12 bases. The germline V gene has CDR1 MDHEN and CDR2 SYDVKM. The CDR3 here is CASRGTGSNSPLHF. DNA for the CDR3: TGTGCCAGCAGGGGGACGGGGAGTAATTCACCCCTCCACTTT. Drawing the rest from reference TRBV28 and TRBJ1-6, the complete variable domain is DVKVTQSSRYLVKRTGEKVFLECVQDMDHENMFWYRQDPGLGLRLIYFSYDVKMKEKGDIPEGYSVSREKKERFSLILESASTNQTSMYLCASRGTGSNSPLHFGNGTRLTVT.

The chain carries TRBV18 and TRBJ2-3, with TRBD1 matching 9 bases. V dropped 6 bases and J dropped 5; count of bases not matched to a gene: 9. Germline V CDR1 and CDR2: KGHSH, LQKENI. CDR3 size: 15 residues. The CDR3 DNA reads TGTGCCAGCTCCCAAGGACAGGGGAATGGAGATACGCAGTATTTT. The encoded protein is CASSQGQGNGDTQYF.

The rearrangement joins TRBV24-1 to TRBJ1-2; no clear D gene. Trimming cost V 6 bases and J 6 bases, with 13 bases left between them. Per the germline V gene, CDR1 is KGHDR and CDR2 is SFDVKD. The CDR3 has 13 amino acids. CDR3 region: CATSRLEWDGYTF. In DNA form, the CDR3 reads TGTGCCACCAGTAGGCTGGAATGGGATGGCTACACCTTC.

The chain joins TRBV27 to TRBJ1-2, with 7 bases lining up with TRBD1. Per germline, CDR1 MNHEY and CDR2 SMNVEV (reference sequence). The CDR3 sequence is 16 residues long. V shed 6 bases and J 8 bases; nucleotides not matched to a gene: 18. The CDR3 nucleotides are TGTGCCAGCAGCTTGAGGTCCCACGACAGGGAATACGGCTACACCTTC. As protein: CASSLRSHDREYGYTF.

The CDR3 protein is CASSIVRGEPQHF. In nucleotides, the CDR3 is TGTGCCAGTAGTATTGTTAGGGGAGAGCCCCAGCATTTT. The chain uses TRBV19 and TRBJ1-5; TRBD1 might be the D (5 bases). The CDR3 covers 13 residues. Germline CDR1 reads LNHDA; CDR2 reads SQIVND (reference sequence). V was trimmed by 3 bases and J by 8 bases, leaving 11 bases between them.

The J gene is TRBJ2-7, the V gene TRBV3-1 (or the pseudogene TRBV3-2); D is ambiguous. The CDR3 runs 14 residues. Per the germline V gene, CDR1 is LGHDT and CDR2 is YNNKEL (reference sequence). V lost 1 base, J lost 0 bases, and 7 bases lay in between. Written as DNA, the CDR3 is TGTGCCAGCAGCCAAGCCCAGAGCTCCTACGAGCAGTACTTC. Its protein product is CASSQAQSSYEQYF.

The chain links TRBV13 to TRBJ2-3; D might be TRBD2 (6 bases). Trimming took off 5 bases at V and 0 bases at J, with 21 bases between the two ends. The CDR3 loop spans 18 amino acids. In germline, CDR1 is PRHDT, CDR2 FYEKMQ (reference sequence). CDR3 sequence (DNA): TGTGCCAGCAGCGGCCGAATCGGGGGACCTACTAGCACAGATACGCAGTATTTT. This gives the protein CASSGRIGGPTSTDTQYF. Variable domain in full (rest from reference TRBV13 and TRBJ2-3): AAGVIQSPRHLIKEKRETATLKCYPIPRHDTVYWYQQGPGQDPQFLISFYEKMQSDKGSIPDRFSAQQFSDYHSELNMSSLELGDSALYFCASSGRIGGPTSTDTQYFGPGTRLTVL.

This clone is a singleton in its sample. The chain carries TRBV25-1 and TRBJ1-5; TRBD1 aligns across 9 bases. CDR3 length: 17 amino acids. Germline V lookup: CDR1 MGHDK, CDR2 SYGVNS. The junction had 10 bases not matched to a gene; V was cut back by 1 base and J by 6 bases. The CDR3 here is CASSESLPGQGGQPQHF. In nucleotides, the CDR3 is TGTGCCAGCAGTGAATCATTACCGGGACAGGGAGGTCAGCCCCAGCATTTT.

This chain connects TRBV3-1 (or the pseudogene TRBV3-2) to TRBJ1-1; TRBD1 might be the D (6 bases). CDR1 is LGHDT and CDR2 is YNNKEL in the germline V gene (reference sequence). Trimming pared 2 bases from V and 5 bases from J, leaving 15 bases between. The CDR3 length is 15 residues. CDR3: CASSQRKGGGTEAFF. In DNA, the CDR3 is TGTGCCAGCAGCCAAAGAAAAGGGGGGGGAACTGAAGCTTTCTTT.